A single sample is the source of the 9 T cell receptor beta chains below, sequenced in a study of early T cells in non-severe SARS-CoV-2 infection. TCRdb used MiXCR to reprocess the 5' RACE reads, holding one entry per CDR3 protein. There are some 70,000 distinct CDR3 sequences in the sample; about 9% occur only once, and less than 6.5% lies in the top ten. Sequencing was carried out using whole blood. These receptors all come from an adult who was a healthcare worker with PCR-confirmed SARS-CoV-2 infection or an uninfected control (not recorded which).

This clonotype was observed at least ten times. This rearrangement joins TRBV9 to TRBJ2-7, with 9 bases that match TRBD2. The CDR3 has 15 residues. The junction had 7 bases not matched to a gene; V was cut back by 4 bases and J by 2 bases. Germline CDR1 and CDR2: SGDLS and YYNGEE. The chain's CDR3 is CASSPRGGAPYEQYF. CDR3 in DNA: TGTGCCAGCAGCCCCCGCGGGGGGGCCCCCTACGAGCAGTACTTC.

J is TRBJ2-5 and V is TRBV7-2; D uncertain. The germline CDR1 and CDR2 sequences are SGHTA and FQGNSA. The germline V and J ends were trimmed by 1 base and 7 bases, with 13 bases remaining between them. The CDR3 contains 14 residues. CDR3 coding DNA: TGTGCCAGCAGCTTAGGAACCCTCCGGTTGACCCAGTACTTC. Its translation is CASSLGTLRLTQYF.

This clonotype has only a few counts. The chain recombines TRBV20-1 with TRBJ1-1, with 7 nucleotides matching TRBD1. V dropped 0 bases and J dropped 9; count of bases not matched to a gene: 1. The CDR3 covers 11 residues. Germline CDR1 reads DFQATT; CDR2 reads SNEGSKA (reference sequence). As DNA, the CDR3 is TGCAGTGCTAGAGAGGGACAGAAAGCTTTCTTT. Translating it yields CSAREGQKAFF.

The rearrangement uses TRBV18 and TRBJ2-1, with 9 bases fitting TRBD2. The CDR3 length is 16 residues. V trimming: 1 base; J trimming: 6 bases; junction bases outside the gene matches: 7. CDR1 is KGHSH, CDR2 LQKENI, per germline. CDR3 sequence reads: CASSPQERGVFNEQFF. The CDR3 region has the DNA TGTGCCAGCTCACCACAAGAGCGGGGGGTGTTCAATGAGCAGTTCTTC.

In its sample, this clonotype was seen a few times. The V call is TRBV7-3, the J call TRBJ2-6, with a weak D call TRBD1 (5 bases). V lost 5 bases and J lost 3, with 11 bases in between. The CDR3 length is 15 residues. The germline V gene encodes CDR1 SGHTA and CDR2 FQGTGA. As DNA, the CDR3 is TGTGCCAGCAGCCTAGACAGAAGTGGGGCCAACGTCCTGACTTTC. Protein: CASSLDRSGANVLTF.

This clonotype was seen a few times. V is TRBV5-6 and J is TRBJ2-3; 9 nucleotides agree with TRBD2. The V gene's germline CDR1 is SGHDT and CDR2 YYEEEE. The CDR3 runs to 16 residues. V shed 4 bases, J shed 0 bases, and the junction held 6 bases outside the gene matches. As DNA, the CDR3 is TGTGCCAGCAGCGCGGGACTAGCACTTAGCACAGATACGCAGTATTTT. It encodes CASSAGLALSTDTQYF.

This clonotype was recorded a few times. J is TRBJ1-1 and V is TRBV11-2, with TRBD1 as a possible D gene (5 bases). Germline V CDR1 and CDR2: SGHAT, FQNNGV. With 1 base removed from V and 5 bases from J, the gap between germline ends came to 8 bases. This CDR3 contains 13 residues. CDR3 sequence: CASSLAGRTEAFF. CDR3 DNA: TGTGCCAGCAGCTTAGCAGGGAGGACTGAAGCTTTCTTT.

The CDR3 DNA sequence: TGCAGTGCTAGAGATTCTCGGCGTGGTGGAAATTCACCCCTCCACTTT. It encodes CSARDSRRGGNSPLHF. The chain carries TRBV20-1 and TRBJ1-6; D not resolved. V lost 0 bases to trimming and J lost 7 bases, with 16 bases between them. The CDR3 has 16 amino acids. Per the germline V gene, CDR1 is DFQATT and CDR2 is SNEGSKA (reference sequence).

This clonotype has at least ten counts. The DNA of the CDR3 is TGTGCCAGCAGCTTAATTTCAGGGAGAGCAGATACGCAGTATTTT. It codes for CASSLISGRADTQYF. The rearrangement uses TRBV11-2 and TRBJ2-3; the D gene could be TRBD1 or TRBD2 (5 bases each). This CDR3 is built from 15 residues. Germline CDR1 SGHAT, CDR2 FQNNGV. Trimming shortened V by 2 bases and J by 4 bases, and 13 bases separated the two germline ends.